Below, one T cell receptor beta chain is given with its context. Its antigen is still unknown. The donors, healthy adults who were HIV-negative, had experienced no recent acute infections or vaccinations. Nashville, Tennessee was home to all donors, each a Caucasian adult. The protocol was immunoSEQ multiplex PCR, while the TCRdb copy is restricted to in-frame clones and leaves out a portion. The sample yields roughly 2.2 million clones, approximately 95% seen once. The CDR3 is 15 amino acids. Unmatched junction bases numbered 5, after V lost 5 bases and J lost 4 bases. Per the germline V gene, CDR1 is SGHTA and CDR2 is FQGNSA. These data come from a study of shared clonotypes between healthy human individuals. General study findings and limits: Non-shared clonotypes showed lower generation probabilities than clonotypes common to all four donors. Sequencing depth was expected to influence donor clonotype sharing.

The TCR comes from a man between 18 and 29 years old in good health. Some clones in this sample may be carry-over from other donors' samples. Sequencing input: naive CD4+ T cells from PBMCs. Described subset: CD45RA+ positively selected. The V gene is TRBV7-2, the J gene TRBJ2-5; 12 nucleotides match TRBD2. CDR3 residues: CASSQMTSGRETQYF. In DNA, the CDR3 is TGTGCCAGCAGCCAAATGACTAGCGGGAGAGAGACCCAGTACTTC.